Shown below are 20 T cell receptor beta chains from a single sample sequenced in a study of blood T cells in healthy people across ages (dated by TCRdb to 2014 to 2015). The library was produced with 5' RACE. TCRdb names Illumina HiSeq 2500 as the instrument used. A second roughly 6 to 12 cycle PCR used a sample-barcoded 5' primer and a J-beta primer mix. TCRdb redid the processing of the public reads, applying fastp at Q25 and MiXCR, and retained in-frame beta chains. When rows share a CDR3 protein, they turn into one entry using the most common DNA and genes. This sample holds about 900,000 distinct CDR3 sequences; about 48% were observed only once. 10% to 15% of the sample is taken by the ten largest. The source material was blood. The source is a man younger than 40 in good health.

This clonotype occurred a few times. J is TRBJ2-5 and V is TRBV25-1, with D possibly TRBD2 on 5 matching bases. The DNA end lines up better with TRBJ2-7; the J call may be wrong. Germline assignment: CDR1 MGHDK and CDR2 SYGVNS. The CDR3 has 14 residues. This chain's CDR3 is CASSKLDSAYEQYF. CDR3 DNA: TGTGCCAGCAGCAAATTGGACTCAGCCTACGAGCAGTACTTC.

The CDR3 DNA reads TGCAGTGCCCAAATAGCGGGGGCCGGATTTTCAAAGCACAATGAGCAGTTCTTC. This sequence encodes CSAQIAGAGFSKHNEQFF. J is TRBJ2-1 and V is TRBV20-1; 9 nucleotides line up with TRBD2. Per germline, CDR1 DFQATT and CDR2 SNEGSKA (reference sequence). The ends lost 6 bases at V and 5 bases at J; junction bases unmatched: 20. The CDR3 consists of 18 residues.

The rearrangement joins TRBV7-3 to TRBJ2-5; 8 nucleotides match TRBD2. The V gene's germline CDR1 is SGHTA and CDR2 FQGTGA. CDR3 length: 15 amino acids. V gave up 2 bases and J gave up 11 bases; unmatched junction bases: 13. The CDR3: CASSLQAGDYNQQYF. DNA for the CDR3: TGTGCCAGCAGCTTACAAGCGGGGGATTACAATCAGCAGTACTTC.

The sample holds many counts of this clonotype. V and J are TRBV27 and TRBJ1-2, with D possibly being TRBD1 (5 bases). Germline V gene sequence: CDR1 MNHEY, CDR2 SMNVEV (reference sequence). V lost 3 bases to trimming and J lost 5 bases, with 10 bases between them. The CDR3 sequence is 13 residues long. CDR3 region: CASSLGGRYGYTF. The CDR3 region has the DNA TGTGCCAGCAGTTTGGGGGGAAGATATGGCTACACCTTC.

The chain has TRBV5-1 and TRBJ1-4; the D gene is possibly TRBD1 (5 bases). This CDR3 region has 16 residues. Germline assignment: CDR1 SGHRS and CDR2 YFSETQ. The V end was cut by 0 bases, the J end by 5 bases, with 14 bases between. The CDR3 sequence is CASSLGGTEYNEKLFF. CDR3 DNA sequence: TGCGCCAGCAGCTTGGGGGGGACGGAATACAATGAAAAACTGTTTTTT. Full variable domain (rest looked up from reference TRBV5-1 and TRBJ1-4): KAGVTQTPRYLIKTRGQQVTLSCSPISGHRSVSWYQQTPGQGLQFLFEYFSETQRNKGNFPGRFSGRQFSNSRSEMNVSTLELGDSALYLCASSLGGTEYNEKLFFGSGTQLSVL.

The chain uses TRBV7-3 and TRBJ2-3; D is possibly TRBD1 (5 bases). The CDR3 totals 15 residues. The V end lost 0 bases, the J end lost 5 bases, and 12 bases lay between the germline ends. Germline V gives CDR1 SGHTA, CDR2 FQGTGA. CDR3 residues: CASSLTGRVGDTQYF. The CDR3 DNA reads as TGTGCCAGCAGCTTAACCGGCAGGGTAGGAGATACGCAGTATTTT.

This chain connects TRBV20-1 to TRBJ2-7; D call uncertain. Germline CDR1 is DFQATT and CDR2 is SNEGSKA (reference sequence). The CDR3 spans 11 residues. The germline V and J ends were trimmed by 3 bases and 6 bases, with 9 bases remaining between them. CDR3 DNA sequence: TGCAGTGCTAGGGAAGTTGTCGAGCAGTACTTC. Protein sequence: CSAREVVEQYF.

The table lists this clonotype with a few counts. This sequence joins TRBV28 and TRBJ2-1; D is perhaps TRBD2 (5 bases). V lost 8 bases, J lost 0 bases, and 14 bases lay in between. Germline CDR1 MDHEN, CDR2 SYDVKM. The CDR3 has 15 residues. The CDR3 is CASGRAGSSYNEQFF. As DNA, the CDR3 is TGTGCCAGCGGGAGAGCAGGCTCCTCCTACAATGAGCAGTTCTTC.

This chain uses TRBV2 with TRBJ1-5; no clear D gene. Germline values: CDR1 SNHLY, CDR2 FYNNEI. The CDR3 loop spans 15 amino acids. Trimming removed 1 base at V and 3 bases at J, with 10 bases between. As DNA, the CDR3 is TGTGCCAGCAGTGAAGGGGAGGTCCCCAATCAGCCCCAGCATTTT. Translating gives CASSEGEVPNQPQHF. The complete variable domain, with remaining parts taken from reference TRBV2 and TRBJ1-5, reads EPEVTQTPSHQVTQMGQEVILRCVPISNHLYFYWYRQILGQKVEFLVSFYNNEISEKSEIFDDQFSVERPDGSNFTLKIRSTKLEDSAMYFCASSEGEVPNQPQHFGDGTRLSIL.

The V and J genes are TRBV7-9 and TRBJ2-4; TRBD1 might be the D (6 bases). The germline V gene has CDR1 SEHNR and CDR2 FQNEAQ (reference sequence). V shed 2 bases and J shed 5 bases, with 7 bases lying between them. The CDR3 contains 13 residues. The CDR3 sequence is CASSLSGENIQYF. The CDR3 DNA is TGTGCCAGCAGCTTATCAGGGGAAAACATTCAGTACTTC.

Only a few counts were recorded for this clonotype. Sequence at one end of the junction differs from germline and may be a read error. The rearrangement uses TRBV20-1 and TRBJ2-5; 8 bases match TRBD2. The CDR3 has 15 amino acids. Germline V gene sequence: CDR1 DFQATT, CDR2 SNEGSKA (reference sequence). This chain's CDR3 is CSARDGGRGEETQYF. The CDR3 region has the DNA TGCAGTGCTAGAGATGGTGGGCGGGGGGAAGAAACCCAGTACTTC.

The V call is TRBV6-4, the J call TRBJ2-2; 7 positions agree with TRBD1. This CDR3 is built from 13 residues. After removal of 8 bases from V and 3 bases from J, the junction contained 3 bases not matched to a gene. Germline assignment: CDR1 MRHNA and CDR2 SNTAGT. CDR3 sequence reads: CASRDSDTGELFF. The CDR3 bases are TGTGCCAGCCGGGACAGTGACACCGGGGAGCTGTTTTTT.

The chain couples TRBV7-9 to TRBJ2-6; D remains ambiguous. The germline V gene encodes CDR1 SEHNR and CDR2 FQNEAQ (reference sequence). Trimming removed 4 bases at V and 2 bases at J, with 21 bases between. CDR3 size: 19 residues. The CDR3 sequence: CASSSSVGISLPGANVLTF. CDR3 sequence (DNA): TGTGCCAGCAGCTCTTCGGTCGGAATTTCCCTCCCTGGGGCCAACGTCCTGACTTTC.

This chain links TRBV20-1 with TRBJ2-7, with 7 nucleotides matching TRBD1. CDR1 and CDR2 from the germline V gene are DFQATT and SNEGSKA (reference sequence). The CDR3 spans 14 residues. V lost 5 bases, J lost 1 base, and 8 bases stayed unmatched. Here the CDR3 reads CSADGDSVSYEQYF. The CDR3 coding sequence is TGCAGTGCTGACGGGGACAGCGTATCCTACGAGCAGTACTTC.

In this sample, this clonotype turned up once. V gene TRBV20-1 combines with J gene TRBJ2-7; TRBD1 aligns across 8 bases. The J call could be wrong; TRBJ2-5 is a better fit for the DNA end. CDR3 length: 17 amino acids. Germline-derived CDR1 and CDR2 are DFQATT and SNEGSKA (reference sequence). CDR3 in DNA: TGCAGTGCTAGAGATCGGGCGGGAAGGACAGGGACCGAGACCCAGTACTTC. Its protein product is CSARDRAGRTGTETQYF.

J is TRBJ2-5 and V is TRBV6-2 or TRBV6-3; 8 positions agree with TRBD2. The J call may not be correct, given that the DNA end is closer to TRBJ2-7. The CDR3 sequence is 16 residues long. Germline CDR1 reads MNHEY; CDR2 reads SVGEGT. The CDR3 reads CASSYERLAPLYEQYF. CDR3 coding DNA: TGTGCCAGCAGTTACGAGAGACTAGCGCCCCTATACGAGCAGTACTTC.

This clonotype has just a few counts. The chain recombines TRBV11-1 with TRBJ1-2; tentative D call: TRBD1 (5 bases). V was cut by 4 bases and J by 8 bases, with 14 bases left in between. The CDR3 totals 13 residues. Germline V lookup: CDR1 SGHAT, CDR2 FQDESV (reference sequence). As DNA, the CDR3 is TGTGCCAGCAGCTCCACGGGACGAGCCGGCTACACCTTC. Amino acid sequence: CASSSTGRAGYTF. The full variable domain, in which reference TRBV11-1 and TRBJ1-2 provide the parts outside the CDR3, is EAEVAQSPRYKITEKSQAVAFWCDPISGHATLYWYRQILGQGPELLVQFQDESVVDDSQLPKDRFSAERLKGVDSTLKIQPAELGDSAMYLCASSSTGRAGYTFGSGTRLTVV.

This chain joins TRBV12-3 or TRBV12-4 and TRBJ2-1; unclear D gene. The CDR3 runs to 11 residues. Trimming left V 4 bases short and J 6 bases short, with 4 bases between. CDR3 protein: CASSWINEQFF. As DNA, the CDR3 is TGTGCCAGCAGTTGGATCAATGAGCAGTTCTTC.

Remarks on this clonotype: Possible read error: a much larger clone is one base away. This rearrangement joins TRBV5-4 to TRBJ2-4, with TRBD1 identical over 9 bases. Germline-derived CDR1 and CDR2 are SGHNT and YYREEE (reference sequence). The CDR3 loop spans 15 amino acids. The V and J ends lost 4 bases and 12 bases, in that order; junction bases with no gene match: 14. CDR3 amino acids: CASSPWRGQGRAQYF. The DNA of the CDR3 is TGTGCCAGCAGCCCGTGGCGGGGACAGGGAAGGGCTCAGTACTTC. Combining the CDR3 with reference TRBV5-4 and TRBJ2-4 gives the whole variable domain ETGVTQSPTHLIKTRGQQVTLRCSSQSGHNTVSWYQQALGQGPQFIFQYYREEENGRGNFPPRFSGLQFPNYSSELNVNALELDDSALYLCASSPWRGQGRAQYFGAGTRLSVL.

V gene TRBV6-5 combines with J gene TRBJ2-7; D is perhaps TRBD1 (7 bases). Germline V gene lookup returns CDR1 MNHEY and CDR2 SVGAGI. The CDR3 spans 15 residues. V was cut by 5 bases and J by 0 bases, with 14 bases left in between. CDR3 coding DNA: TGTGCCAGCAGTGGCGCGGGGACAGTCTCCTACGAGCAGTACTTC. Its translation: CASSGAGTVSYEQYF.